This TCR beta chain emerged from a study of T cell repertoires in cytomegalovirus infection. Study-level background: Matching HLA type and CMV infection were both indicated by public TCR beta signatures. The study's findings and limits: Ex vivo responses were dominated by HLA-C-restricted CMV-specific TCR beta clonotypes.

At least ten counts were recorded for this clonotype. The antigen remains unidentified. TCRdb called the reads again in MiXCR, with one record for every CDR3 protein. The sample carries a few hundred thousand distinct CDR3 sequences, 22% recorded once. The V end lost 6 bases, the J end lost 0 bases, and 9 bases lay between the germline ends. There are 13 residues in the CDR3. Germline-derived CDR1 and CDR2 are SGHTA and FQGNSA. The sequence came from a human donor in good health (CMV status not recorded). Some clones in this sample may be carry-over from other donors' samples. The material sequenced was cultured PBMCs, taken from culture after CMV antigen stimulation. This chain links TRBV7-2 with TRBJ2-7; D possibly corresponds to TRBD2 (5 bases). The CDR3 here is CASSLTTSYEQYF. The CDR3 coding sequence is TGTGCCAGCAGTTTGACTACCTCCTACGAGCAGTACTTC.